A selection of T cell receptor beta chains follows, all from one sample in a study of regulatory T cells in long-lasting Graves disease. TCRdb reprocessed the multiplex PCR reads with MiXCR, giving one entry per CDR3 protein. Among fewer than 450,000 distinct CDR3 sequences, approximately 16% were seen once, and the ten largest hold about 8.2%. A further study also used this sample, focusing on T cells in Graves' hyperthyroidism and ophthalmopathy.

The sample was peripheral blood mononuclear cells (PBMCs), taken at new diagnosis, from a patient treated with antithyroid drugs. Receptors originate from a woman aged 40 to 50 with Graves disease. Both conserved end residues are part of each CDR3. D genes are given only for firm matches. Clone size appears in some rows only: once, few, many, or a class for an expanded clone.

v_gene	j_gene	abundance	d_gene	CDR3aa	CDR3nt
TRBV15	TRBJ2-1	NA	TRBD2	CATSRDRNSGSEQFF	TGTGCCACCAGCAGAGATAGAAATAGCGGGAGTGAGCAGTTCTTC
TRBV30	TRBJ2-5	few	TRBD2	CAWGMGLAGGETQYF	TGTGCCTGGGGAATGGGACTAGCGGGAGGTGAGACCCAGTACTTC
TRBV6-9	TRBJ1-5	NA	TRBD1	CASSYGDRGGQPQHF	TGTGCCAGCAGTTACGGGGACAGAGGGGGACAGCCCCAGCATTTT
TRBV24-1	TRBJ1-6	many	NA	CAYQGEPYNSPLHF	TGTGCGTATCAGGGCGAACCTTATAATTCACCCCTCCACTTT
TRBV2	TRBJ2-5	many	TRBD2	CASSYSGRVWETQYF	TGTGCCAGCAGTTATAGCGGGAGGGTTTGGGAGACCCAGTACTTC
TRBV20-1	TRBJ2-1	many	TRBD2	CSAPIGREGIGEQFF	TGCAGTGCCCCTATTGGGCGGGAGGGGATTGGTGAGCAGTTCTTC
TRBV7-2	TRBJ1-2	NA	NA	CASSTNYGYTF	TGTGCCAGCAGTACCAACTATGGCTACACCTTC
TRBV5-1	TRBJ2-3	few	NA	CASSLELGGDTQYF	TGCGCCAGCAGCTTGGAGCTGGGTGGGGATACGCAGTATTTT
TRBV6-2/TRBV6-3	TRBJ2-7	many	TRBD2	CASSYSGRKSYEQYF	TGTGCCAGCAGTTACAGCGGGAGAAAGTCCTACGAGCAGTACTTC
TRBV29-1	TRBJ2-5	many	TRBD2	CSVAYLAGEGGETQYF	TGCAGCGTTGCGTACTTAGCGGGAGAAGGGGGAGAGACCCAGTACTTC
TRBV24-1	TRBJ2-5	many	NA	CATSDLQGGPKRGYQETQYF	TGTGCCACCAGTGATTTGCAAGGGGGACCAAAAAGGGGGTACCAAGAGACCCAGTACTTC
TRBV28	TRBJ2-7	many	TRBD1	CASSLSRQGSQYF	TGTGCCAGCAGTTTATCCCGACAGGGCTCGCAGTACTTC
TRBV9	TRBJ2-2	many	NA	CASSRSMMTGELFF	TGTGCCAGCAGCCGCTCCATGATGACCGGGGAGCTGTTTTTT
TRBV2	TRBJ2-2	many	NA	CASSVGEAPGELFF	TGTGCCAGCAGTGTGGGTGAGGCCCCCGGGGAGCTGTTTTTT
TRBV7-6	TRBJ2-7	NA	TRBD2	CASSLIRAGLAGEGEQYF	TGTGCCAGCAGCTTAATTCGCGCCGGACTAGCGGGAGAAGGGGAGCAGTACTTC
TRBV6-1	TRBJ1-4	NA	TRBD1	CASSGQSGGNEKLFF	TGTGCCAGCAGCGGACAGTCAGGGGGGAATGAAAAACTGTTTTTT
TRBV29-1	TRBJ1-3	few	TRBD1	CSVETGGDTIYF	TGCAGCGTTGAAACAGGGGGAGACACCATATATTTT
TRBV7-8	TRBJ2-7	NA	TRBD2	CASSSRPSGPYEQYF	TGTGCCAGCAGCTCCCGTCCTAGCGGCCCCTACGAGCAGTACTTC
TRBV3-1	TRBJ1-6	NA	NA	CASSQEGNAGSPLHF	TGTGCCAGCAGCCAAGAAGGGAACGCGGGCTCACCCCTCCACTTT
TRBV28	TRBJ1-2	many	NA	CATGWVVTF	TGTGCCACCGGGTGGGTGGTTACCTTC
TRBV6-5	TRBJ2-1	many	TRBD2	CASSYSYGTSGIFSYNEQFF	TGTGCCAGCAGTTACTCCTACGGGACTAGCGGGATTTTTTCCTACAATGAGCAGTTCTTC
TRBV7-9	TRBJ2-3	few	NA	CASSFRDGSTDTQYF	TGTGCCAGCAGCTTTAGGGACGGGAGCACAGATACGCAGTATTTT
TRBV18	TRBJ2-5	NA	TRBD2	CASSPRTSGRAYETQYF	TGTGCCAGCTCACCGCGGACTAGCGGGAGGGCCTATGAGACCCAGTACTTC
TRBV27	TRBJ2-6	many	NA	CASSLSARYSGANVLTF	TGTGCCAGCAGTTTATCGGCTCGTTACTCTGGGGCCAACGTCCTGACTTTC
TRBV3-1	TRBJ2-1	once	TRBD1	CASSLRTGIDEQFF	TGTGCCAGCAGCCTACGGACAGGGATCGATGAGCAGTTCTTC
TRBV5-1	TRBJ2-7	few	TRBD1	CASRTGTGDYEQYF	TGCGCCAGCAGAACCGGGACAGGGGACTACGAGCAGTACTTC
TRBV12-3/TRBV12-4	TRBJ1-5	many	NA	CASSRDYQPQHF	TGTGCCAGCAGTCGAGATTATCAGCCCCAGCATTTT
TRBV7-8	TRBJ2-5	many	TRBD2	CASSLVWLAGDSQETQYF	TGTGCCAGCAGCTTAGTATGGCTAGCGGGGGACTCTCAAGAGACCCAGTACTTC
TRBV6-5	TRBJ2-1	NA	TRBD1	CASSYSHRGRYNEQFF	TGTGCCAGCAGTTACTCGCACAGGGGGCGCTACAATGAGCAGTTCTTC
TRBV6-1	TRBJ2-3	NA	TRBD2	CASSTGTSGGTDTQYF	TGTGCCAGCAGCACCGGGACTAGCGGGGGCACAGATACGCAGTATTTT
TRBV28	TRBJ2-7	many	NA	CASVTGISSYEQYF	TGTGCCAGCGTGACCGGGATTAGCTCCTACGAGCAGTACTTC
TRBV10-3	TRBJ2-7	NA	TRBD1	CAISPTGSGFYEQYF	TGTGCCATCAGTCCGACAGGGTCTGGATTCTACGAGCAGTACTTC
TRBV5-5	TRBJ2-1	NA	TRBD2	CASSQRLAGGPHEQFF	TGTGCCAGCAGCCAACGACTAGCGGGAGGGCCGCATGAGCAGTTCTTC
TRBV11-2	TRBJ2-7	many	NA	CASSLVQKRPPEQYF	TGTGCCAGCAGCTTAGTACAGAAACGTCCCCCTGAGCAGTACTTC
TRBV18	TRBJ2-5	many	TRBD2	CASSPRGRQETQYF	TGTGCCAGCTCACCACGCGGGAGGCAAGAGACCCAGTACTTC
TRBV24-1	TRBJ1-2	NA	NA	CATSAGYNYGYTF	TGTGCCACCAGTGCAGGATACAACTATGGCTACACCTTC
TRBV24-1	TRBJ2-3	many	TRBD2	CATSDTTINLLAAPTDTQYF	TGTGCCACCAGTGATACCACTATAAACTTGCTAGCGGCTCCCACAGATACGCAGTATTTT
TRBV28	TRBJ1-2	NA	NA	CASSLRAEDGYTF	TGTGCCAGCAGTTTAAGGGCAGAAGATGGCTACACCTTC
TRBV28	TRBJ2-1	many	TRBD2	CASSVTSGRPYNEQFF	TGTGCCAGCAGTGTGACTAGCGGGAGACCCTACAATGAGCAGTTCTTC
TRBV20-1	TRBJ1-2	many	NA	CSARGGGRTESNYGYTF	TGCAGTGCTAGAGGGGGGGGCCGGACAGAATCTAACTATGGCTACACCTTC
TRBV28	TRBJ2-6	few	TRBD1	CASRITGGSPAF	TGTGCCAGCAGGATAACAGGGGGCTCCCCTGCTTTC
TRBV6-2/TRBV6-3	TRBJ2-1	NA	TRBD1	CASGRDRGLDEQFF	TGTGCCAGCGGACGGGACAGGGGCTTGGATGAGCAGTTCTTC
TRBV27	TRBJ1-4	many	NA	CASSSFRDLTNEKLFF	TGTGCCAGCAGTTCGTTCCGGGACTTAACTAATGAAAAACTGTTTTTT
TRBV6-2/TRBV6-3	TRBJ2-1	many	TRBD2	CASSTGLAGDLYNEQFF	TGTGCCAGCAGTACGGGACTAGCGGGAGATCTGTACAATGAGCAGTTCTTC
TRBV7-6	TRBJ2-7	many	TRBD1	CASSPLRQGASEQYF	TGTGCCAGCTCCCCATTGAGACAGGGGGCGAGTGAGCAGTACTTC
TRBV13	TRBJ2-1	few	NA	CASSFNPLGGDPMREQFF	TGTGCCAGCAGCTTTAACCCCCTAGGAGGTGACCCGATGAGGGAGCAGTTCTTC
TRBV5-4	TRBJ1-2	NA	NA	CASTLLGGNYGYTF	TGTGCCAGCACCCTGCTGGGTGGGAACTATGGCTACACCTTC
TRBV14	TRBJ1-1	many	NA	CASSQQVNTEAFF	TGTGCCAGCAGCCAACAAGTGAACACTGAAGCTTTCTTT